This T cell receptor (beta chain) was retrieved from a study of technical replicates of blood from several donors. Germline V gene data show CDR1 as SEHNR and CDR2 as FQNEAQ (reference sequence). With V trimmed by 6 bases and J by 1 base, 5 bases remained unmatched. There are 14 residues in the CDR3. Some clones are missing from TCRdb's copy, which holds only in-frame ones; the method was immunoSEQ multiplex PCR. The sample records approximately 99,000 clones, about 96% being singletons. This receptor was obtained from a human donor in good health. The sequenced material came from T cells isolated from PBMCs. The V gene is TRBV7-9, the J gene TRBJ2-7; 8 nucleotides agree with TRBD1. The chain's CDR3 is CASSTGGFSYEQYF. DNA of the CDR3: TGTGCCAGCAGTACAGGGGGTTTTTCCTACGAGCAGTACTTC.